This TCR beta chain was captured by sequencing in a study of blood T cell repertoires in COVID-19. Only in-frame clones appear in the TCRdb table, and some are missing; sequencing was by immunoSEQ multiplex PCR. The table shows under 500,000 clones, with 85% to 90% occurring only once. Per germline, CDR1 SGHKS and CDR2 YYEKEE (reference sequence). The length of the CDR3 is 16 residues. Trimming stripped 4 bases from V and 1 base from J, with 16 bases between. V gene TRBV5-5 combines with J gene TRBJ2-3, with TRBD2 as a possible D gene (6 bases). This TCR derives from a woman aged 25 to 39 with acute or convalescent COVID-19. The specimen sequenced was peripheral blood. CDR3 sequence: CASSPRSPSGTDTQYF. The CDR3, as DNA: TGTGCCAGCAGCCCGCGGTCCCCTAGCGGCACAGATACGCAGTATTTT. The full variable domain, in which reference TRBV5-5 and TRBJ2-3 provide the parts outside the CDR3, is DAGVTQSPTHLIKTRGQQVTLRCSPISGHKSVSWYQQVLGQGPQFIFQYYEKEERGRGNFPDRFSARQFPNYSSELNVNALLLGDSALYLCASSPRSPSGTDTQYFGPGTRLTVL.